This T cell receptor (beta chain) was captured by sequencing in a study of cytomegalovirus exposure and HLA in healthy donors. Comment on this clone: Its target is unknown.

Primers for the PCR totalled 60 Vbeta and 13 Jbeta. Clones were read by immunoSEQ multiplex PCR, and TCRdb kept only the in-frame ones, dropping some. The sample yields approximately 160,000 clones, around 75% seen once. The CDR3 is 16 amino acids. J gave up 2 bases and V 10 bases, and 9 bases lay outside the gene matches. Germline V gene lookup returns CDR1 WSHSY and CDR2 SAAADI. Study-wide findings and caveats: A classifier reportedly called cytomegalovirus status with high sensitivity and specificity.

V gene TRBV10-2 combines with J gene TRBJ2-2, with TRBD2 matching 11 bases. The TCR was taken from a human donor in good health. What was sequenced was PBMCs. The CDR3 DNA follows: TGCGCCACCAAGGCTAGCGGGGGGCTTAACACCGGGGAGCTGTTTTTT. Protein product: CATKASGGLNTGELFF.